The 25 T cell receptor beta chains below were found in one sample sequenced in a study of OX40 agonist ivuxolimab in advanced cancers. Some clones are missing from TCRdb's copy, which holds only in-frame ones; the method was immunoSEQ multiplex PCR. The sample records 74,000 or so clones, about 85% being singletons. The sample here was CD4+ or CD8+ T cells sorted from blood, taken in a trial of the OX40 agonist ivuxolimab. The receptors were sampled from an adult with an advanced solid tumor such as melanoma, head and neck, liver or kidney cancer.

V and J are TRBV30 and TRBJ2-7, with 7 bases that match TRBD1. Losses at the gene ends were 3 bases for V and 6 bases for J; bases not matched to a gene: 14. The CDR3 is made up of 15 amino acids. The germline gives CDR1 GTSNPN, CDR2 SVGIG (reference sequence). This chain's CDR3 is CAWSPLPGQAGEQYF. The DNA of the CDR3 is TGTGCCTGGAGCCCACTTCCCGGACAGGCCGGCGAGCAGTACTTC.

The gene calls are TRBV27 and TRBJ1-2, with TRBD1 identical over 11 bases. This CDR3 is built from 18 residues. V trimming: 3 bases; J trimming: 1 base; junction bases outside the gene matches: 10. Germline V gene sequence: CDR1 MNHEY, CDR2 SMNVEV (reference sequence). CDR3 sequence reads: CASSFLGQGATLNYGYTF. CDR3 DNA: TGTGCCAGCAGTTTCCTTGGACAGGGGGCGACCCTTAACTATGGCTACACCTTC.

The V and J genes are TRBV2 and TRBJ2-2; unclear D gene. The germline CDR1 and CDR2 sequences are SNHLY and FYNNEI. The CDR3 is 15 amino acids. V lost 4 bases to trimming and J lost 0 bases, with 9 bases between them. CDR3 sequence reads: CASSVSETNTGELFF. Written as DNA, the CDR3 is TGTGCCAGCAGTGTTTCCGAGACGAACACCGGGGAGCTGTTTTTT.

V and J are TRBV6-1 and TRBJ1-4; possible D gene TRBD1, 5 bases. Germline V lookup: CDR1 MNHNS, CDR2 SASEGT. V was clipped by 4 bases and J by 7 bases, with 10 bases between them. There are 13 residues in the CDR3. The CDR3 DNA sequence: TGTGCCAGCAGTGCTCAGGGAGGTGAAAAACTGTTTTTT. Its protein is CASSAQGGEKLFF.

The genes are TRBV19 and TRBJ1-1; D unclear. From germline, CDR1 is LNHDA and CDR2 SQIVND (reference sequence). Trimming took 5 bases from V and 2 from J, leaving 9 bases between them. This CDR3 contains 13 residues. CDR3 bases: TGTGCCAGTAGTCTTCGCGGAAACACTGAAGCTTTCTTT. Its translation: CASSLRGNTEAFF.

This chain connects TRBV7-9 to TRBJ2-1; D is uncertain. Looked up from germline, CDR1 is SEHNR and CDR2 is FQNEAQ (reference sequence). V dropped 8 bases and J dropped 10 bases, with 12 bases sitting between them. The CDR3 consists of 11 residues. CDR3 protein: CASLRDGEQFF. The CDR3 DNA reads as TGTGCCAGCCTTCGTGATGGGGAGCAGTTCTTC.

The chain carries TRBV5-1 and TRBJ2-3; 11 bases fit TRBD2. This CDR3 is 16 amino acids long. V was clipped by 4 bases and J by 0 bases; unmatched bases: 4. The germline gives CDR1 SGHRS, CDR2 YFSETQ. The CDR3 DNA is TGCGCCAGCAGCGGGGGGACTAGCGGAAGCACAGATACGCAGTATTTT. It codes for CASSGGTSGSTDTQYF.

In the case of this clone: At the DNA level, this CDR3 is encoded by other sequences in the same sample as well. This chain joins TRBV28 and TRBJ2-7, with 7 nucleotides matching TRBD2. The germline V gene encodes CDR1 MDHEN and CDR2 SYDVKM. The CDR3 sequence is 11 residues long. The trim removed 4 bases at V and 6 bases at J, leaving 0 bases unmatched. The chain's CDR3 is CASSSGGEQYF. CDR3 bases: TGTGCCAGCAGTTCGGGGGGCGAGCAGTACTTC.

The chain couples TRBV19 to TRBJ1-5, with 10 bases matching TRBD1. Germline CDR1 is LNHDA and CDR2 is SQIVND (reference sequence). This CDR3 comprises 15 residues. V lost 2 bases and J lost 5; bases outside the gene matches: 3. In DNA form, the CDR3 reads TGTGCCAGTAGTATATGGGGGACAGGGGATCAGCCCCAGCATTTT. Translating gives CASSIWGTGDQPQHF.

The rearrangement joins TRBV2 to TRBJ2-3, with TRBD2 identical over 10 bases. Germline assignment: CDR1 SNHLY and CDR2 FYNNEI. The CDR3 sequence is 15 residues long. Trimming took 8 bases from V and 2 from J; bases not matched to a gene: 7. The CDR3 protein is CASVASGRVTDTQYF. CDR3 DNA sequence: TGTGCCAGCGTCGCTAGCGGGAGAGTCACAGATACGCAGTATTTT.

The V and J genes are TRBV10-3 and TRBJ1-2, with 7 bases fitting TRBD1. CDR3 size: 14 residues. The junction had 12 bases not matched to a gene; V was cut back by 10 bases and J by 4 bases. From germline, CDR1 is ENHRY and CDR2 SYGVKD. The CDR3 protein is CATSPGGQSYGYTF. In DNA, the CDR3 is TGTGCCACCTCTCCAGGGGGGCAGAGCTATGGCTACACCTTC.

The chain has TRBV12-5 and TRBJ1-1, with D unresolved. V was trimmed by 7 bases and J by 4 bases, leaving 13 bases between them. Germline V gene sequence: CDR1 LGHNT, CDR2 FRNRAP. The CDR3 length is 13 residues. The CDR3 here is CASASDGITEAFF. The CDR3 DNA reads as TGTGCTAGTGCCTCGGACGGGATCACTGAAGCTTTCTTT.

The J gene is TRBJ1-1, the V gene TRBV28; 8 bases line up with TRBD1. The V and J ends lost 3 bases and 11 bases, in that order; junction bases with no gene match: 11. Germline V lookup: CDR1 MDHEN, CDR2 SYDVKM. This CDR3 has 14 residues. DNA for the CDR3: TGTGCCAGCAGTTTGGTCCGCAGGGGGCGGTTGGCTTTCTTT. This codes for CASSLVRRGRLAFF.

This rearrangement joins TRBV5-1 to TRBJ2-5; D is perhaps TRBD1 or TRBD2 (5 bases each). The ends were cut back, 3 bases at V and 6 bases at J, with 12 bases in the middle. The CDR3 is made up of 13 amino acids. Germline V gene lookup returns CDR1 SGHRS and CDR2 YFSETQ. The DNA for the CDR3 is TGCGCCAGCAGCTCGGGGCCGTGGAAGACCCAGTACTTC. Translated, it gives CASSSGPWKTQYF.

V usage is TRBV6-4 and J usage is TRBJ2-2; TRBD2 aligns across 8 bases. Germline V CDR1 and CDR2: MRHNA, SNTAGT. The CDR3 has 16 amino acids. The J segment lost 2 bases and the V segment lost 4 bases, leaving 6 bases of the junction unmatched. In nucleotides, the CDR3 is TGTGCCAGCAGTGCCCTACTAGCGGTTAACACCGGGGAGCTGTTTTTT. Its protein product is CASSALLAVNTGELFF.

The chain uses TRBV11-1 and TRBJ2-2; D unresolved. The CDR3 has 12 residues. With 5 bases removed from V and 3 bases from J, the gap between germline ends came to 4 bases. Germline V gives CDR1 SGHAT, CDR2 FQDESV (reference sequence). The CDR3 region has the DNA TGTGCCAGCAGCCCAGACACCGGGGAGCTGTTTTTT. This encodes CASSPDTGELFF.

The rearrangement links TRBV5-1 to TRBJ2-1, with 8 bases aligning to TRBD1. V trimming: 5 bases; J trimming: 2 bases; junction bases outside the gene matches: 9. Germline-derived CDR1 and CDR2 are SGHRS and YFSETQ. This CDR3 has 16 amino acids. The CDR3 is CASSRVRTGTYNEQFF. As DNA, the CDR3 is TGCGCCAGCAGTAGGGTGAGGACAGGGACCTACAATGAGCAGTTCTTC.

This clone was seen a handful of times. The chain uses TRBV18 and TRBJ2-2; tentative D call: TRBD2 (5 bases). The CDR3 has 15 amino acids. Trimming cost V 0 bases and J 6 bases, with 11 bases left between them. Germline values: CDR1 KGHSH, CDR2 LQKENI. CDR3 sequence (DNA): TGTGCCAGCTCACCACCAGAGGGTCTAGCCGGGGAGCTGTTTTTT. Encoded protein: CASSPPEGLAGELFF.

This chain connects TRBV30 to TRBJ2-5; TRBD1 or TRBD2 may be the D gene (5 bases each). Trimming took 3 bases from V and 1 from J, leaving 9 bases between them. Germline loops: CDR1 GTSNPN, CDR2 SVGIG (reference sequence). The CDR3 has 13 residues. CDR3 residues: CAWRGTVQETQYF. The CDR3 nucleotides read TGTGCCTGGAGGGGGACGGTCCAAGAGACCCAGTACTTC.

The J gene is TRBJ1-2, the V gene TRBV4-2; no reliable D call. Deletions cut 0 bases from V and 0 bases from J, with 5 bases between. The CDR3 is 14 amino acids. The germline V gene encodes CDR1 LGHNA and CDR2 YNFKEQ. The CDR3 bases are TGTGCCAGCAGCCAAGAAGAGCCTAACTATGGCTACACCTTC. It yields the protein CASSQEEPNYGYTF.

This clone was recorded a few times. This chain joins TRBV6-1 and TRBJ1-3, with D unclear. The CDR3 spans 15 residues. V was trimmed by 1 base and J by 1 base, leaving 8 bases between them. Germline loops: CDR1 MNHNS, CDR2 SASEGT. CDR3 in amino acids: CASSEGGYSGNTIYF. Written as DNA, the CDR3 is TGTGCCAGCAGTGAAGGCGGGTATTCTGGAAACACCATATATTTT.

The V call is TRBV6-1, the J call TRBJ2-5, with 8 bases fitting TRBD1. The CDR3 covers 14 residues. The V gene end was trimmed by 5 bases and the J gene end by 5 bases; junction bases not matched to a gene: 7. Looked up from germline, CDR1 is MNHNS and CDR2 is SASEGT. The CDR3 spells CASSTQGAWETQYF. The CDR3 DNA follows: TGTGCCAGCAGTACTCAGGGGGCTTGGGAGACCCAGTACTTC.

CDR3 in amino acids: CASSSPGTPRHEQYF. The CDR3 DNA is TGTGCCAGCAGTTCCCCCGGGACACCCCGTCACGAGCAGTACTTC. V and J are TRBV5-4 and TRBJ2-7, with D possibly TRBD1 on 6 matching bases. The germline V gene has CDR1 SGHNT and CDR2 YYREEE (reference sequence). This CDR3 spans 15 amino acids. V shed 5 bases and J shed 5 bases, with 20 bases lying between them.

The V gene is TRBV18, the J gene TRBJ1-2; D unclear. V was cut by 0 bases and J by 1 base, with 6 bases left in between. CDR3 length: 14 amino acids. Germline V gene data show CDR1 as KGHSH and CDR2 as LQKENI. The CDR3 reads CASSPPLRNYGYTF. In nucleotides, the CDR3 is TGTGCCAGCTCACCACCTCTCCGTAACTATGGCTACACCTTC.

The J gene is TRBJ2-1, the V gene TRBV9; perhaps D is TRBD1 or TRBD2 (6 bases each). The length of the CDR3 is 16 residues. V dropped 0 bases and J dropped 7 bases, with 17 bases sitting between them. CDR1 SGDLS and CDR2 YYNGEE come from the germline V gene. CDR3 amino acids: CASSVGTQGRRNEQFF. The CDR3 DNA is TGTGCCAGCAGCGTAGGCACCCAGGGGAGGCGAAATGAGCAGTTCTTC.